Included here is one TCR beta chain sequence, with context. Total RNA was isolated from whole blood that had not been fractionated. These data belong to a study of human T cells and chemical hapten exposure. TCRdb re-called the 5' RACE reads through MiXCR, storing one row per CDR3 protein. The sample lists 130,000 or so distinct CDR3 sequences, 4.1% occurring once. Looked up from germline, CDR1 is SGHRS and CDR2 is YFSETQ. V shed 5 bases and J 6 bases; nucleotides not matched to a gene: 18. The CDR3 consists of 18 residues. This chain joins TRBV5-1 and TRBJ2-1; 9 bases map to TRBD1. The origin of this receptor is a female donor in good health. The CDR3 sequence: CASSRGTGSMAGGNEQFF. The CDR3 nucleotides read TGCGCCAGCAGTAGGGGGACAGGGTCGATGGCTGGGGGCAATGAGCAGTTCTTC.